This is a list of T cell receptor beta chains from one sample in a study of blood T cell repertoires in COVID-19. Method: immunoSEQ multiplex PCR; TCRdb's copy keeps in-frame clones and lacks some. The table has under 150,000 clones, around 89% seen once. Sample: peripheral blood. The source of these receptors is an older woman with active COVID-19. Each CDR3 is given with its conserved first and last residue.

v_call,j_call,cdr3_aa
TRBV7-9,TRBJ1-3,CASSFTPGGTLSGNTIYF
TRBV28,TRBJ1-5,CASRKGGLNQPQHF
TRBV24-1,TRBJ2-7,CATSDPGQGFKQYF
TRBV7-2,TRBJ2-7,CASKEAGGPYEQYF
TRBV4-1,TRBJ2-1,CASSQGTSGVYNEQFF
TRBV7-3,TRBJ2-1,CASSTTDRGGLQGEQFF
TRBV2,TRBJ1-6,CASSDLGQRNSPLHF
TRBV6-5,TRBJ2-7,CASRISVSSYEQYF
TRBV7-2,TRBJ2-1,CASSLVAASPRSYNEQFF
TRBV6-5,TRBJ2-7,CASSGQGAPSEQYF
TRBV30,TRBJ1-2,CAWSSRGIGGYTF
TRBV6-1,TRBJ2-1,CASSEKGLAGIEQFF
TRBV19,TRBJ2-2,CASSISTSWAGELFF
TRBV12-3/TRBV12-4,TRBJ2-7,CASSLQSSYEQYF
TRBV28,TRBJ1-4,CASRPRQGILVEKLFF
TRBV18,TRBJ1-6,CASSPGQGVRNSPLHF
TRBV6-2/TRBV6-3,TRBJ1-3,CASSYGPYSGNTIYF
TRBV28,TRBJ1-3,CASSAPGGPGNTIYF
TRBV5-4,TRBJ2-5,CASSLGQGWQETQYF
TRBV7-6,TRBJ2-7,CASSGQGSPYEQYF